This paragraph reports one T cell receptor (beta chain). This clonotype was recorded a few times. The antigen it binds to is not known. No much larger clone exists at a distance of one base, and base qualities are not known. This sample is part of a study of T-cell reconstitution after alpha-beta-depleted transplantation in children (dated by TCRdb to the mid-2010s). About the investigation overall: The study quantitatively tracked T-cell immune reconstitution after TCRalphabeta/CD19-depleted allogeneic hematopoietic cell transplantation in children using TCR repertoire profiling.

Paper-wide results and their limitations: The apparently early alphabetaT-cell count recovery about two months after transplant was reportedly dependent on only several hundred rapidly expanded clones derived from non-depleted graft cells. In some patients, high TCRbeta diversity at day 60 was attributed to recipient T cells and intrathymic progenitors that had survived conditioning. Hyperexpanded clone frequencies declined over subsequent months; after one year, T-cell counts and TCRbeta diversity were mostly attributed to newly produced T cells.

In the paper's terms, the treatment or condition label means: allogeneic hematopoietic cell transplantation with graft depleted of TCRalphabeta T cells and CD19 B cells. TCRalphabeta/CD19-depleted allogeneic hematopoietic cell grafts were given to the transplant recipients, all of whom were children. The library was built by means of PCR. Sequencing instrument: Illumina HiSeq 2500. TCR libraries were prepared with molecular barcoding, using unique molecular identifiers to normalize TCRbeta repertoire quantification. The public reads were quality trimmed at Q25 with fastp and then assembled into clones with MiXCR by TCRdb, keeping productive beta chains. Each CDR3 protein appears once, grouped with its most common genes and DNA. Here the sample has 90,000 to 100,000 distinct CDR3 sequences; 20% to 25% occur a single time. Over 20% of the sample rests with the top ten. Reading from cysteine to phenylalanine, the CDR3 counts 13 amino acids. The only DNA kept is the CDR3, 39 bases in frame from the first base. CDR1 and CDR2 are read off the germline V gene as SQVTM and ANQGSEA. Trimming removed 7 bases from V and 5 bases from J; the gene matches leave 7 bases unexplained.

Sequences were derived from PBMCs, sampled before TCRalphabeta/CD19-depleted stem cell transplant. This TCR was sampled from a boy between 2 and 10 years old with acute lymphoblastic leukemia, due to receive a stem cell transplant. The receptor chain draws on TRBV29-1 and TRBJ2-2, with 7 central nucleotides matching TRBD1. The DNA reads as follows: TGCAGCGGCCGGGACAGCTTAACCGGGGAGCTGTTTTTT. This is translated as CSGRDSLTGELFF.